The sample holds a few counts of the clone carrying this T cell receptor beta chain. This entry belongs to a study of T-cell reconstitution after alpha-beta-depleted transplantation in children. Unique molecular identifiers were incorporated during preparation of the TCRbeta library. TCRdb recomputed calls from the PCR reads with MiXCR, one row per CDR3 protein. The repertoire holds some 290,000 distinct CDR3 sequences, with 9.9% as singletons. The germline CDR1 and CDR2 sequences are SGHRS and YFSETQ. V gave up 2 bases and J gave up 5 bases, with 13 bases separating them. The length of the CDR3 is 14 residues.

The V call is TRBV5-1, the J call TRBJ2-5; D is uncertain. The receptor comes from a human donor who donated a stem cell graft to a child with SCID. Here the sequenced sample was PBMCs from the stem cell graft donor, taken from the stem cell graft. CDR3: CASSFGLAWETQYF. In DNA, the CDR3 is TGCGCCAGCAGCTTCGGGCTTGCGTGGGAGACCCAGTACTTC.